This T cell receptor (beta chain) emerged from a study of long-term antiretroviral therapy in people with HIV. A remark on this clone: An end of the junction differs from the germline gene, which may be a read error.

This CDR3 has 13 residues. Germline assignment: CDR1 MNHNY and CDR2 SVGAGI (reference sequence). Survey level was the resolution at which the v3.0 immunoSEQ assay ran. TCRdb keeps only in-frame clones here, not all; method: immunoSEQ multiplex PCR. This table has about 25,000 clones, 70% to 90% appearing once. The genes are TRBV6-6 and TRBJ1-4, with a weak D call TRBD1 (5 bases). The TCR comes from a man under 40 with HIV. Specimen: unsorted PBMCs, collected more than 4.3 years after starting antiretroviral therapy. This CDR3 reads CASSYSTRDRDVF. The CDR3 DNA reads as TGTGCCAGCAGTTACTCGACCCGGGACCGGGATGTTTTT.